Presented here are 14 T cell receptor beta chains from one specimen sequenced in a study of blood T cell repertoires in COVID-19 (dated by TCRdb to the early 2020s). Libraries were prepared through the immunoSEQ multiplex PCR assay. TCRdb took this table from immuneACCESS and kept in-frame rearrangements with V and J called. Such tables lack part of the clones; where checked against another copy, unresolved V genes explain under half of the gap, and the rest is unexplained. The sample table contains under 300,000 clones; only one count was recorded for roughly 85% of them. The leading ten clones occupy over 4.5% of the sample. The source material was peripheral blood. Source of these receptors: a man in his sixties who had recovered from COVID-19.

V gene TRBV5-4 combines with J gene TRBJ2-1, with 8 bases matching TRBD2. V trimming: 5 bases; J trimming: 4 bases; junction bases outside the gene matches: 2. CDR1 and CDR2 (germline): SGHNT, YYREEE (reference sequence). This CDR3 region has 13 residues. The CDR3 protein is CASSRGGYNEQFF. In DNA form, the CDR3 reads TGTGCCAGCAGTCGCGGGGGGTACAATGAGCAGTTCTTC.

CDR3 sequence reads: CASSLGTVFQETQYF. The CDR3 DNA reads TGTGCCAGCAGCCTGGGGACAGTCTTTCAAGAGACCCAGTACTTC. This chain joins TRBV7-9 and TRBJ2-5; 7 bases are a match to TRBD1. Germline V CDR1 and CDR2: SEHNR, FQNEAQ (reference sequence). J lost 2 bases, V lost 5 bases, and 8 bases had no gene match. CDR3 length: 15 residues.

This chain connects TRBV9 to TRBJ2-3; a possible D gene is TRBD2 (7 bases). This CDR3 has 16 residues. The germline CDR1 and CDR2 sequences are SGDLS and YYNGEE. Trimming stripped 2 bases from V and 4 bases from J, with 17 bases between. The CDR3 region has the DNA TGTGCCAGCAGCGTGAGGGGGGGGACTGGCCCAGATACGCAGTATTTT. It is translated as CASSVRGGTGPDTQYF.

The chain is built from TRBV9 and TRBJ2-7, with 10 bases aligning to TRBD2. This CDR3 contains 15 residues. V lost 4 bases to trimming and J lost 2 bases; unmatched junction nucleotides: 6. Germline V CDR1 and CDR2: SGDLS, YYNGEE. For the CDR3, the DNA is TGTGCCAGCAGCCCTCGGACTAGCGGTACCTACGAGCAGTACTTC. Amino acid sequence: CASSPRTSGTYEQYF.

V gene TRBV7-8 combines with J gene TRBJ1-4; D may be TRBD1 (5 bases). Trimming shortened V by 1 base and J by 3 bases, and 9 bases separated the two germline ends. Germline CDR1 SGHVS, CDR2 FQNEAQ. The CDR3 covers 15 residues. CDR3: CASSLGQGPNEKLFF. CDR3 nucleotides: TGTGCCAGCAGCTTAGGGCAGGGCCCTAATGAAAAACTGTTTTTT.

The chain recombines TRBV2 with TRBJ1-1, with 7 bases lining up with TRBD1. CDR1 is SNHLY, CDR2 FYNNEI, per germline. J was trimmed by 0 bases and V by 4 bases; bases with no gene match: 5. The CDR3 is made up of 15 amino acids. CDR3 nucleotides: TGTGCCAGCAGTGGACAGGGATTAATGAACACTGAAGCTTTCTTT. Protein product: CASSGQGLMNTEAFF.

The chain recombines TRBV5-1 with TRBJ2-7; TRBD1 matches 11 bases. V gave up 3 bases and J gave up 0 bases; unmatched junction bases: 5. Per germline, CDR1 SGHRS and CDR2 YFSETQ. The CDR3 is made up of 16 amino acids. This CDR3 is CASSYRTGGSSYEQYF. Here the CDR3 DNA reads TGCGCCAGCAGCTACAGGACAGGGGGCAGCTCCTACGAGCAGTACTTC.

This clone turned up a few times. The chain recombines TRBV3-1 (or the pseudogene TRBV3-2) with TRBJ1-2; D remains unclear. V shed 4 bases and J shed 5 bases, with 11 bases lying between them. Per the germline V gene, CDR1 is LGHDT and CDR2 is YNNKEL (reference sequence). The CDR3 is made up of 13 amino acids. The CDR3 protein is CASSLETGYGYTF. The CDR3 DNA sequence: TGTGCCAGCAGCCTAGAGACGGGATATGGCTACACCTTC.

The chain couples TRBV10-3 to TRBJ1-5; D is undetermined. The CDR3 spans 13 residues. The ends were cut back, 7 bases at V and 4 bases at J, with 11 bases in the middle. Germline-derived CDR1 and CDR2 are ENHRY and SYGVKD. CDR3 DNA sequence: TGTGCCATCAAGGACGGAGGAAATCAGCCCCAGCATTTT. It is translated as CAIKDGGNQPQHF.

The CDR3 sequence is CASSPRGGAWTGELFF. CDR3 coding DNA: TGTGCCAGCTCACCACGAGGGGGCGCCTGGACCGGGGAGCTGTTTTTT. The V and J genes are TRBV18 and TRBJ2-2; 7 nucleotides match TRBD1. With V trimmed by 1 base and J by 5 bases, 7 bases remained unmatched. The CDR3 contains 16 residues. Germline values: CDR1 KGHSH, CDR2 LQKENI.

This clone was recorded a few times. The chain combines TRBV11-2 with TRBJ2-2; TRBD2 matches at 10 bases. This CDR3 has 16 residues. Unmatched junction bases numbered 10, after V lost 6 bases and J lost 6 bases. Germline V lookup: CDR1 SGHAT, CDR2 FQNNGV. Here the CDR3 DNA reads TGTGCCAGCAGACAACTAGCGGGAAGGAGGCCCGGGGAGCTGTTTTTT. Its protein is CASRQLAGRRPGELFF.

This rearrangement joins TRBV19 to TRBJ1-2; D remains unclear. Trimming shortened V by 0 bases and J by 5 bases, and 4 bases separated the two germline ends. Germline lookup yields CDR1 LNHDA and CDR2 SQIVND (reference sequence). This CDR3 comprises 12 residues. CDR3 in DNA: TGTGCCAGTAGTATAGATCGGTATGGCTACACCTTC. This gives the protein CASSIDRYGYTF.

The genes are TRBV19 and TRBJ2-1, with 9 bases fitting TRBD1. Trimming removed 5 bases from V and 10 bases from J; junction bases left unmatched: 12. The CDR3 runs 15 residues. CDR1 is LNHDA, CDR2 SQIVND, per germline (reference sequence). The CDR3 loop reads CASSPGTGSRTEQFF. CDR3 nucleotide sequence: TGTGCCAGTAGTCCCGGGACAGGGTCTCGCACGGAGCAGTTCTTC. Full variable domain (outside the CDR3, taken from reference TRBV19 and TRBJ2-1): DGGITQSPKYLFRKEGQNVTLSCEQNLNHDAMYWYRQDPGQGLRLIYYSQIVNDFQKGDIAEGYSVSREKKESFPLTVTSAQKNPTAFYLCASSPGTGSRTEQFFGPGTRLTVL.

The chain combines TRBV30 with TRBJ2-5, with 10 bases matching TRBD2. CDR3 length: 17 residues. CDR1 and CDR2 from the germline V gene are GTSNPN and SVGIG (reference sequence). V dropped 2 bases and J dropped 5; count of bases not matched to a gene: 14. The CDR3 sequence: CAWSPRLAGAVRETQYF. CDR3 in DNA: TGTGCCTGGAGTCCCCGGCTAGCGGGAGCGGTTAGGGAGACCCAGTACTTC.